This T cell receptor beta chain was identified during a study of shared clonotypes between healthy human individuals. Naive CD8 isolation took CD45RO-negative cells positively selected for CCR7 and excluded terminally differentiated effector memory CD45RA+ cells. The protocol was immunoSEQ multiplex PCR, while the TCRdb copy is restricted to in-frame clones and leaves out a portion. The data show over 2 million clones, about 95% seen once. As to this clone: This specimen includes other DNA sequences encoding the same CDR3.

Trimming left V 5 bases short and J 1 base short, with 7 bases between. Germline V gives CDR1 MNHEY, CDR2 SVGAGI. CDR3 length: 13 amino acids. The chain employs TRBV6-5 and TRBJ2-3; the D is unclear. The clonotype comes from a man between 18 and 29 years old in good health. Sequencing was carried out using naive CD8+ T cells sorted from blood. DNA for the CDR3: TGTGCCAGCAGTCCCTCTGGCACAGATACGCAGTATTTT. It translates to CASSPSGTDTQYF.